A single sample is the source of the 21 T cell receptor beta chains below, sequenced in a study of T-cell reconstitution after alpha-beta-depleted transplantation in children. Researchers prepared the TCRbeta library using unique molecular identifiers, the study reports. TCRdb re-analysed the PCR reads in MiXCR, keeping a single row per CDR3 protein. Of under 850,000 distinct CDR3 sequences in the sample, 13% were seen once. The material sequenced was PBMCs, taken before TCRalphabeta/CD19-depleted stem cell transplant. The receptors were sampled from a girl aged 2 to 9 with congenital amegakaryocytic thrombocytopenia, due to receive a stem cell transplant.

The rearrangement links TRBV27 to TRBJ1-1, with 7 bases that match TRBD1. There are 12 residues in the CDR3. Losses at the gene ends were 5 bases for V and 10 bases for J; bases not matched to a gene: 7. CDR1 is MNHEY and CDR2 is SMNVEV in the germline V gene (reference sequence). CDR3 protein: CASSAPQGRAFF. For the CDR3, the DNA is TGTGCCAGCAGTGCTCCACAGGGGAGAGCTTTCTTT.

This clonotype was observed many times. This chain connects TRBV10-2 to TRBJ2-1; D is unresolved. Trimming left V 0 bases short and J 6 bases short, with 9 bases between. From germline, CDR1 is WSHSY and CDR2 SAAADI. The CDR3 consists of 14 residues. CDR3 sequence: CASSESGFLNEQFF. The CDR3 DNA reads TGCGCCAGCAGTGAGTCGGGCTTCCTCAATGAGCAGTTCTTC.

This clonotype turned up a few times. The CDR3 protein is CATSRPGRSAHKYGELFF. CDR3 nucleotides: TGTGCCACCAGCAGACCGGGGCGGTCAGCCCACAAGTACGGGGAGCTGTTTTTT. This chain links TRBV15 with TRBJ2-2; D tentatively fits TRBD1 or TRBD2 (5 bases each). V lost 2 bases and J 7 bases, leaving 23 bases between the germline ends. The germline CDR1 and CDR2 sequences are LNHNV and YYDKDF (reference sequence). CDR3 size: 18 residues.

The chain joins TRBV2 to TRBJ1-1; 7 bases are a match to TRBD1. In germline, CDR1 is SNHLY, CDR2 FYNNEI. The CDR3 extends over 17 amino acids. Germline trimming cut 4 bases from V and 4 bases from J; bases unmatched to any gene: 15. Here the CDR3 reads CASSVARGQGTVTEAFF. CDR3 sequence (DNA): TGTGCCAGCAGTGTTGCGAGGGGGCAAGGAACGGTCACTGAAGCTTTCTTT.

In its sample, this clonotype was seen a few times. V gene TRBV7-2 combines with J gene TRBJ2-2, with a possible D match to TRBD1 (5 bases). Trimming shortened V by 5 bases and J by 0 bases, and 13 bases separated the two germline ends. The germline gives CDR1 SGHTA, CDR2 FQGNSA. This CDR3 is 16 amino acids long. CDR3 in DNA: TGTGCCAGCAGCCCAACAGGATTCGCGAACACCGGGGAGCTGTTTTTT. Its translation: CASSPTGFANTGELFF. The full variable domain, with the rest looked up from reference TRBV7-2 and TRBJ2-2, is GAGVSQSPSNKVTEKGKDVELRCDPISGHTALYWYRQSLGQGLEFLIYFQGNSAPDKSGLPSDRFSAERTGGSVSTLTIQRTQQEDSAVYLCASSPTGFANTGELFFGEGSRLTVL.

This clonotype turned up a few times. The chain links TRBV11-2 to TRBJ2-7; D possibly corresponds to TRBD2 (6 bases). V lost 1 base and J lost 2, with 12 bases in between. CDR3 length: 15 residues. Germline-derived CDR1 and CDR2 are SGHAT and FQNNGV. The CDR3 DNA reads as TGTGCCAGCAGCTTAGGCTGGGGGGACCCCTACGAGCAGTACTTC. Translation gives CASSLGWGDPYEQYF.

The chain is built from TRBV6-2 or TRBV6-3 and TRBJ2-1; D uncertain. Germline lookup yields CDR1 MNHEY and CDR2 SVGEGT. Deletions cut 10 bases from V and 1 base from J, with 23 bases between. This CDR3 is built from 17 residues. CDR3 protein: CATRKVLEPRSYNEQFF. The CDR3 coding sequence is TGTGCCACCCGGAAGGTTCTAGAACCTCGATCCTACAATGAGCAGTTCTTC.

In this sample, this clonotype turned up many times. This rearrangement joins TRBV27 to TRBJ2-7; D gene uncertain. This CDR3 region has 13 residues. Germline V gene data show CDR1 as MNHEY and CDR2 as SMNVEV (reference sequence). V was cut by 6 bases and J by 0 bases, with 9 bases left in between. CDR3 DNA: TGTGCCAGCAGATCAACACTCTCCTACGAGCAGTACTTC. This gives the protein CASRSTLSYEQYF.

This sequence joins TRBV5-1 and TRBJ2-7; D gene ambiguous. Deletions cut 0 bases from V and 5 bases from J, with 9 bases between. The CDR3 is made up of 13 amino acids. From germline, CDR1 is SGHRS and CDR2 YFSETQ. The CDR3 region is CASSLVLGHEQYF. The CDR3 DNA sequence: TGCGCCAGCAGCTTGGTCCTAGGTCACGAGCAGTACTTC.

The genes are TRBV3-1 and TRBJ2-2; TRBD1 might be the D (6 bases). Germline V gene sequence: CDR1 LGHDT, CDR2 YNNKEL (reference sequence). Deletions cut 3 bases from V and 3 bases from J, with 32 bases between. The CDR3 extends over 22 amino acids. The CDR3 sequence: CASSHRPQAYQFTSGDTGELFF. CDR3 DNA sequence: TGTGCCAGCAGCCACCGTCCCCAAGCCTACCAGTTCACCTCAGGGGACACCGGGGAGCTGTTTTTT.

This chain links TRBV20-1 with TRBJ2-1, with D uncertain. The V end lost 6 bases, the J end lost 1 base, and 28 bases lay between the germline ends. The CDR3 extends over 19 amino acids. Germline V CDR1 and CDR2: DFQATT, SNEGSKA (reference sequence). This CDR3 reads CSALPPIGTNLTSYNEQFF. The CDR3 bases are TGCAGTGCCCTTCCCCCAATAGGAACAAACCTAACATCCTACAATGAGCAGTTCTTC.

This clonotype was seen ten or more times. The chain has TRBV5-6 and TRBJ1-3; D gene unclear. The CDR3 loop spans 13 amino acids. CDR1 SGHDT and CDR2 YYEEEE come from the germline V gene. V shed 1 base and J shed 0 bases, with 2 bases lying between them. The CDR3 protein is CASSLPSGNTIYF. For the CDR3, the DNA is TGTGCCAGCAGCTTGCCCTCTGGAAACACCATATATTTT. The entire variable domain, with the rest obtained from reference TRBV5-6 and TRBJ1-3, is as follows: DAGVTQSPTHLIKTRGQQVTLRCSPKSGHDTVSWYQQALGQGPQFIFQYYEEEERQRGNFPDRFSGHQFPNYSSELNVNALLLGDSALYLCASSLPSGNTIYFGEGSWLTVV.

This clonotype occurred many times. The V and J genes are TRBV9 and TRBJ2-6; TRBD1 or TRBD2 may be the D gene (5 bases each). Germline V lookup: CDR1 SGDLS, CDR2 YYNGEE. V lost 3 bases and J 3 bases, leaving 19 bases between the germline ends. CDR3 size: 18 residues. In DNA, the CDR3 is TGTGCCAGCAGCGCTGCCGGGGCGCCTCTTATTGGGGCCAACGTCCTGACTTTC. Translation gives CASSAAGAPLIGANVLTF.

As regards this clonotype: Since a much larger clone is just one base distant, this may be a read error. The chain recombines TRBV10-3 with TRBJ2-3, with D unresolved. CDR1 and CDR2 from the germline V gene are ENHRY and SYGVKD. CDR3 length: 15 amino acids. The CDR3 loop reads CAISGATSVVDTHYF. The CDR3 nucleotides are TGTGCCATCAGTGGCGCGACCTCAGTCGTGGATACGCATTATTTT.

In this sample, this clonotype turned up a few times. J is TRBJ2-3 and V is TRBV4-1; 8 bases match TRBD2. V dropped 0 bases and J dropped 3; count of bases not matched to a gene: 8. Per the germline V gene, CDR1 is MGHRA and CDR2 is YSYEKL. The CDR3 is made up of 17 amino acids. For the CDR3, the DNA is TGCGCCAGCAGCCAAGAGCCAGCGGGAGTATGGACAGATACGCAGTATTTT. Translated, it gives CASSQEPAGVWTDTQYF.

Many counts were recorded for this clonotype. The CDR3 is CASSLGPAYSNQPQHF. CDR3 in DNA: TGTGCCAGCAGTTTAGGGCCAGCCTATAGCAATCAGCCCCAGCATTTT. The V and J genes are TRBV12-3 or TRBV12-4 and TRBJ1-5; unclear D gene. The ends were cut back, 1 base at V and 0 bases at J, with 10 bases in the middle. This CDR3 is 16 amino acids long.

This clonotype occurred many times. The rearrangement uses TRBV28 and TRBJ2-2; no clear D gene. The CDR3 sequence is 13 residues long. The V gene's germline CDR1 is MDHEN and CDR2 SYDVKM. Between the trimmed V and J ends, which lost 4 bases and 3 bases, there was a span of 6 bases. The CDR3 bases are TGTGCCAGCAGTTCCCCCCACACCGGGGAGCTGTTTTTT. Encoded protein: CASSSPHTGELFF.

This clonotype was recorded a few times. The gene calls are TRBV29-1 and TRBJ2-5; TRBD2 is a possible D gene (6 bases). V lost 3 bases and J 0 bases, leaving 11 bases between the germline ends. This CDR3 is 14 amino acids long. In germline, CDR1 is SQVTM, CDR2 ANQGSEA. The chain's CDR3 is CSVDLRGNQETQYF. The CDR3 DNA is TGCAGCGTTGATCTCCGGGGGAACCAAGAGACCCAGTACTTC.

The J gene is TRBJ2-4, the V gene TRBV20-1, with no clear D. Trimming took 5 bases from V and 2 from J, leaving 13 bases between them. The CDR3 totals 14 residues. Germline values: CDR1 DFQATT, CDR2 SNEGSKA (reference sequence). Here the CDR3 DNA reads TGCAGTGCTTCAGGACCCCGACCCAAAAACATTCAGTACTTC. Its translation: CSASGPRPKNIQYF.

This clonotype was found many times. The rearrangement links TRBV20-1 to TRBJ1-5; tentatively, D is TRBD1 (6 bases). The CDR3 extends over 15 amino acids. The V and J ends lost 2 bases and 2 bases respectively, with 13 bases between them. Per the germline V gene, CDR1 is DFQATT and CDR2 is SNEGSKA (reference sequence). The CDR3 DNA sequence: TGCAGTGCTAGAATGCCCAGGGGAGGCAATCAGCCCCAGCATTTT. Amino acids: CSARMPRGGNQPQHF.

The sample holds a few counts of this clonotype. The V call is TRBV12-3 or TRBV12-4, the J call TRBJ2-3; D remains unclear. Trimming removed 3 bases at V and 4 bases at J, with 11 bases between. The CDR3 length is 14 residues. CDR3 sequence (DNA): TGTGCCAGCAGTTTCTCCACCGTCGCAGATACGCAGTATTTT. Translation: CASSFSTVADTQYF.